What follows is one TCR beta chain and its context. The data stem from a study of blood T cell repertoires in COVID-19. Trimming stripped 1 base from V and 0 bases from J, with 10 bases between. The germline CDR1 and CDR2 sequences are LGHDT and YNNKEL (reference sequence). The CDR3 has 15 amino acids. Libraries were prepared by immunoSEQ multiplex PCR; TCRdb keeps only in-frame clonotypes and omits some of them. This table has approximately 75,000 clones, 75% to 95% appearing once. This receptor was identified in a human donor in a cohort sampled during active COVID-19. Sequencing used peripheral blood. The gene calls are TRBV3-1 (or the pseudogene TRBV3-2) and TRBJ2-7; no clear D gene. DNA for the CDR3: TGTGCCAGCAGCCAAGGAGGAAGAGACTCCTACGAGCAGTACTTC. Translated: CASSQGGRDSYEQYF.